This TCR beta chain was recorded in a study of T cells in Graves' hyperthyroidism and ophthalmopathy. As for this clonotype: A much larger clone sits a single nucleotide away, making a read error possible.

Amplification targeted TCR beta CDR3 regions from RNA transcripts. First-round RT-PCR targeting the TCR CDR3 was performed with the HTBI primer set. TCRdb called the multiplex PCR reads again in MiXCR, with one record for every CDR3 protein. The sample lists around 600,000 distinct CDR3 sequences; 14% were seen once. Cells are PBMCs isolated from around 10 ml of fresh blood. This CDR3 is built from 13 residues. Germline-derived CDR1 and CDR2 are SGHRS and YFSETQ. V dropped 4 bases and J dropped 5 bases, with 12 bases sitting between them. The receptor was isolated from a woman between 18 and 30 years old with Graves' ophthalmopathy. The genes are TRBV5-1 and TRBJ1-1; D might be TRBD1 (6 bases). The sequencing input was blood. CDR3 in DNA: TGCGCCAGCAGCACGCACAGGGCGACTGAAGCTTTCTTT. This gives the protein CASSTHRATEAFF.